The T cell receptor beta chain under discussion was sequenced for a study of identical twins. On this clonotype itself: Its antigen remains unknown.

The germline V gene has CDR1 SEHNR and CDR2 FQNEAQ (reference sequence). Trimming shortened V by 5 bases and J by 1 base, and 14 bases separated the two germline ends. This CDR3 comprises 16 residues. Healthy Caucasians alone served as donors. Overall study findings and caveats: The degree of excess twin sharing was weaker in beta out-of-frame sequences. Memory repertoires lacked the insertion deficit that abundant cord blood beta clonotypes showed.

Unique molecular identifiers were present on the cDNA, which also gained a universal primer site by template switching. TCRdb itself ran the 5' RACE reads through MiXCR, one entry per CDR3 protein. In the table there are a few hundred thousand distinct CDR3 sequences, more than 9% of which are singletons. These same data were also listed under a study on yellow fever vaccine responses in identical twins.

Sequencing was carried out using CD8+ T cells sorted from blood. The chain joins TRBV7-9 to TRBJ2-2; D is uncertain. The sequence derives from a woman aged 18-29 years in good health. The CDR3 sequence: CASSHRKGQNTGELFF. CDR3 in DNA: TGTGCCAGCAGCCACCGCAAGGGTCAGAACACCGGGGAGCTGTTTTTT.